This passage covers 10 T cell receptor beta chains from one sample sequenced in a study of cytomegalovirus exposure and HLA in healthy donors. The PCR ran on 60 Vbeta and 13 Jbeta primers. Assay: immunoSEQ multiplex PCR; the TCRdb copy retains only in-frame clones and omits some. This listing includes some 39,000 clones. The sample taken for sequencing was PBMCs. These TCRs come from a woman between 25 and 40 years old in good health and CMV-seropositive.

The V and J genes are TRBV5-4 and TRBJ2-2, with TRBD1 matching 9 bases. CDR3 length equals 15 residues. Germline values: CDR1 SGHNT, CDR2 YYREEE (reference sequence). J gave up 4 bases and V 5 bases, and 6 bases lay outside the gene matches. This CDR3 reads CASSSGTGFTGELFF. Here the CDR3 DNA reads TGTGCCAGCAGTTCCGGGACAGGGTTCACCGGGGAGCTGTTTTTT.

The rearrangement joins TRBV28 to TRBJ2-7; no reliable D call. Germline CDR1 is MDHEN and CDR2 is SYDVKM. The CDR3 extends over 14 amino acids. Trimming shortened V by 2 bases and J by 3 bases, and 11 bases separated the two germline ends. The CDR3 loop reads CASSLTATFYEQYF. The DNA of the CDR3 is TGTGCCAGCAGTTTAACAGCAACTTTCTACGAGCAGTACTTC. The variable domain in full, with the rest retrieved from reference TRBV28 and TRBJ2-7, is DVKVTQSSRYLVKRTGEKVFLECVQDMDHENMFWYRQDPGLGLRLIYFSYDVKMKEKGDIPEGYSVSREKKERFSLILESASTNQTSMYLCASSLTATFYEQYFGPGTRLTVT.

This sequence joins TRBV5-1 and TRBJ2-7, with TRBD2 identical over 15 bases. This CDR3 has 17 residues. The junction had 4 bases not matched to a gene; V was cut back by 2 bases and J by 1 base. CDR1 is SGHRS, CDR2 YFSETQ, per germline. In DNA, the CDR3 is TGCGCCAGCAGCTTCGGGACTAGCGGGGGGTCTTCCTACGAGCAGTACTTC. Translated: CASSFGTSGGSSYEQYF.

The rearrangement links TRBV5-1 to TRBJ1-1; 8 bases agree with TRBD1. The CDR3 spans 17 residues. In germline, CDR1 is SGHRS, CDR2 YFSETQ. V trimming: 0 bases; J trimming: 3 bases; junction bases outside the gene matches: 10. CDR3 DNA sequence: TGCGCCAGCAGCTTGGGGGGGAAGCCGACAGGGGACACTGAAGCTTTCTTT. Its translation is CASSLGGKPTGDTEAFF.

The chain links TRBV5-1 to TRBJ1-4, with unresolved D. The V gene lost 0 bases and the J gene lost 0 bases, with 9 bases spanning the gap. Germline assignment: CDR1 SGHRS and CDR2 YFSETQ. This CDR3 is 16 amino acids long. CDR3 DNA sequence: TGCGCCAGCAGCTTGGATACCACTGCAACTAATGAAAAACTGTTTTTT. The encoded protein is CASSLDTTATNEKLFF.

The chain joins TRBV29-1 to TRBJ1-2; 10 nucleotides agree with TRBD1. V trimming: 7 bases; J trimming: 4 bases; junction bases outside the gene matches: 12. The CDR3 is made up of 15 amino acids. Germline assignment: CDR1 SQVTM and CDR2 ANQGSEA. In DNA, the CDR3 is TGCAGCGCCACCGTGGTGGGACAGGGGAGCTATGGCTACACCTTC. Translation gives CSATVVGQGSYGYTF.

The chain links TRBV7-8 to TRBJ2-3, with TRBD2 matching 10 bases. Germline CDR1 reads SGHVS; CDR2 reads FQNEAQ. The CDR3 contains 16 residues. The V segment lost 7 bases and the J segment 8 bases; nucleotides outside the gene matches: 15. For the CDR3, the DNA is TGTGCCAGCACCACACTAGCGGGGCTACCGGGGGGTACGCAGTATTTT. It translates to CASTTLAGLPGGTQYF. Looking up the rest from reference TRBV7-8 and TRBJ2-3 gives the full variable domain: GAGVSQSPRYKVAKRGQDVALRCDPISGHVSLFWYQQALGQGPEFLTYFQNEAQLDKSGLPSDRFFAERPEGSVSTLKIQRTQQEDSAVYLCASTTLAGLPGGTQYFGPGTRLTVL.

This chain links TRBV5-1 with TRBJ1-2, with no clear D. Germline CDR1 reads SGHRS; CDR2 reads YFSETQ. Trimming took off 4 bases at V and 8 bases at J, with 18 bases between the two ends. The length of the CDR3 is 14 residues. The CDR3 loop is CASSHGAAGGGYTF. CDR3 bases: TGCGCCAGCAGCCACGGAGCGGCAGGCGGCGGCTACACCTTC. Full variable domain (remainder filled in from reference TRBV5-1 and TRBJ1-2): KAGVTQTPRYLIKTRGQQVTLSCSPISGHRSVSWYQQTPGQGLQFLFEYFSETQRNKGNFPGRFSGRQFSNSRSEMNVSTLELGDSALYLCASSHGAAGGGYTFGSGTRLTVV.

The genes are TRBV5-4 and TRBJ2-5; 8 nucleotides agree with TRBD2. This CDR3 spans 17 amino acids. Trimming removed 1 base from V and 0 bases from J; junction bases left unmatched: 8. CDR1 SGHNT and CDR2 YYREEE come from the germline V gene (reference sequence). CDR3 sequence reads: CASSLLGASGYQETQYF. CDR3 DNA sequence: TGTGCCAGCAGCTTGTTGGGGGCTAGCGGGTACCAAGAGACCCAGTACTTC.

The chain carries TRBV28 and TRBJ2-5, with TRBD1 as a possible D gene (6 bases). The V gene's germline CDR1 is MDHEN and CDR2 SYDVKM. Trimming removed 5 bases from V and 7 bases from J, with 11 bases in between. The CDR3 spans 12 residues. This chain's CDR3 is CASSDRIGTQYF. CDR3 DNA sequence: TGTGCCAGCAGTGACAGGATAGGGACCCAGTACTTC.